The sequence of this TCR beta chain was determined in a study of patients and donors after allogeneic stem cell transplantation. The germline V gene encodes CDR1 SEHNR and CDR2 FQNEAQ (reference sequence). The CDR3 has 14 residues. J lost 1 base, V lost 5 bases, and 4 bases had no gene match. TCRdb re-analysed the RT-PCR reads in MiXCR, keeping a single row per CDR3 protein. The sample has about 960,000 distinct CDR3 sequences; roughly 18% are singletons. This TCR was sampled from a human donor who was either an allogeneic HSCT recipient or a stem cell or donor lymphocyte infusion donor (not recorded which). It is not recorded whose cells these are; they may come from a transplant donor. The chain links TRBV7-9 to TRBJ1-1; 7 bases map to TRBD1. The sequenced sample was blood, either unsorted or a sorted T cell fraction (not recorded which). CDR3 bases: TGTGCCAGCAGCGAAGGGGACAGGAACACTGAAGCTTTCTTT. This gives the protein CASSEGDRNTEAFF.